This TCR beta chain was recovered during a study of blood T cell repertoires in COVID-19. The overall study: Whether acute or convalescent, the COVID-19 samples came from the United States, Italy and Spain. PBMCs, B-cell-depleted T cells, or T cells provided the cDNA or gDNA that made up the material.

The junction had 6 bases not matched to a gene; V was cut back by 0 bases and J by 11 bases. CDR1 and CDR2 (germline): MNHEY, SMNVEV (reference sequence). This CDR3 comprises 13 residues. As processed by the authors: Reference gene primer amplification gave nucleated cell count estimates. The method was immunoSEQ multiplex PCR; TCRdb's version includes in-frame clones alone and lacks a portion of them. V and J calls and clone size are given by that table; D and trimming were obtained from the DNA. The sample holds hundreds of thousands of clones, approximately 80% seen once. The genes are TRBV27 and TRBJ1-2; 7 bases fit TRBD1. The sequenced sample consisted of peripheral blood. This TCR derives from a woman between 45 and 65 years old with acute or convalescent COVID-19. The CDR3, as DNA: TGTGCCAGCAGTTTATCGGAACAGGGGAGGTACACCTTC. It encodes CASSLSEQGRYTF.